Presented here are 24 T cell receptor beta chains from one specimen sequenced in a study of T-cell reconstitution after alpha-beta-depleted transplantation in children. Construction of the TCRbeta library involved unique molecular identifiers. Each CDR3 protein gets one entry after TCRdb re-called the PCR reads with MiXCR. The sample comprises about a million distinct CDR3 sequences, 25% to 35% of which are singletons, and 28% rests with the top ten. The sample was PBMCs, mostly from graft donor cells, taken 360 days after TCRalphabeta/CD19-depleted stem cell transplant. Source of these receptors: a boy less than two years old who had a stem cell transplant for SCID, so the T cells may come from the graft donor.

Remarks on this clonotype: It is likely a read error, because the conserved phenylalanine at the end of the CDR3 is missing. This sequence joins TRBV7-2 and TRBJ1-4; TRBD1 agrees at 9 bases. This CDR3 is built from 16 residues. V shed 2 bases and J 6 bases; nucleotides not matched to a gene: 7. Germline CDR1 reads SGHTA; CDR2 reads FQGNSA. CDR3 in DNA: TGTGCCAGCAGCTTAATGAACAGGGGGCGCGATGAAAAACTGTTTTAT. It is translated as CASSLMNRGRDEKLFY.

The CDR3 DNA is TGCAGCGTTCAGGGACTCACCGGGGAGCTGTTTTTT. This codes for CSVQGLTGELFF. V gene TRBV29-1 combines with J gene TRBJ2-2; maybe TRBD2 (6 bases). CDR3 length: 12 residues. The ends were cut back, 5 bases at V and 4 bases at J, with 8 bases in the middle. Per the germline V gene, CDR1 is SQVTM and CDR2 is ANQGSEA.

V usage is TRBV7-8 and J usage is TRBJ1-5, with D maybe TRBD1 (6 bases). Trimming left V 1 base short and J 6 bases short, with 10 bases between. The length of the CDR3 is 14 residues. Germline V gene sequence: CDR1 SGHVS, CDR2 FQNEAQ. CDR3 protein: CASSLEGGFQPQHF. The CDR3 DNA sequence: TGTGCCAGCAGCTTAGAGGGGGGGTTTCAGCCCCAGCATTTT.

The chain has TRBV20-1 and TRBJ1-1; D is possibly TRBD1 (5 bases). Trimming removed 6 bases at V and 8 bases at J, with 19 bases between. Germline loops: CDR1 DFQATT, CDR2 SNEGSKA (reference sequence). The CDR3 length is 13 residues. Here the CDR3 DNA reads TGCAGTGCCCAGAGGGGAGTCGGGGGGGAAGCTTTCTTT. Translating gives CSAQRGVGGEAFF.

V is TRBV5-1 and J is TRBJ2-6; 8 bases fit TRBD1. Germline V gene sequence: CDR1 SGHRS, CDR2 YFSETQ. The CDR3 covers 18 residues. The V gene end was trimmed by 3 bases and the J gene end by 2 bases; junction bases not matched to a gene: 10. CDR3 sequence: CASSSSGTGPPGANVLTF. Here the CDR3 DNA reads TGCGCCAGCAGCTCCTCCGGGACAGGACCCCCTGGGGCCAACGTCCTGACTTTC.

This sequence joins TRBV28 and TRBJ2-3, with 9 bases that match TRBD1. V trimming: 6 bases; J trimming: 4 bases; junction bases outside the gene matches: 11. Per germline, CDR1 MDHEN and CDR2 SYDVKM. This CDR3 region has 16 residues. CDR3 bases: TGTGCCAGCAGACACCGGGACAGGGCGGGGGCAGATACGCAGTATTTT. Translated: CASRHRDRAGADTQYF.

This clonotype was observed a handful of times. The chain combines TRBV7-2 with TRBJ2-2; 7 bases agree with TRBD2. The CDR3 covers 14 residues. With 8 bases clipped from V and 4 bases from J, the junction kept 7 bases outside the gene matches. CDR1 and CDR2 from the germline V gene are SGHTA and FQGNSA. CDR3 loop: CASERGGLTGELFF. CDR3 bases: TGTGCCAGCGAGCGGGGAGGACTCACCGGGGAGCTGTTTTTT.

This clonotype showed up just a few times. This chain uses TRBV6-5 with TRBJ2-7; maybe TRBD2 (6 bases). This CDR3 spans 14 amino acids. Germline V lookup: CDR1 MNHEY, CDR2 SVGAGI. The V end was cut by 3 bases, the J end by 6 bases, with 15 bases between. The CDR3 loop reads CASSYSSWRGEQYF. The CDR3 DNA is TGTGCCAGCAGTTATTCGTCTTGGAGGGGCGAGCAGTACTTC.

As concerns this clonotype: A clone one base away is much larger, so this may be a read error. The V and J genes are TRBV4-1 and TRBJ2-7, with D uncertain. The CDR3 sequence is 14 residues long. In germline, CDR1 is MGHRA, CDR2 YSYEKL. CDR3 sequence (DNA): TGCGCCGGCAGCCAAGATATGACCTTCTACGAGCAGTACTTC. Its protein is CAGSQDMTFYEQYF.

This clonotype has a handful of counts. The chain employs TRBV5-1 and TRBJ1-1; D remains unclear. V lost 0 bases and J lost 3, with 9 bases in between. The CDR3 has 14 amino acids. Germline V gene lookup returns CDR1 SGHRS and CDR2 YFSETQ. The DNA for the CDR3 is TGCGCCAGCAGCTTGGCCCCTGAGGACACTGAAGCTTTCTTT. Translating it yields CASSLAPEDTEAFF.

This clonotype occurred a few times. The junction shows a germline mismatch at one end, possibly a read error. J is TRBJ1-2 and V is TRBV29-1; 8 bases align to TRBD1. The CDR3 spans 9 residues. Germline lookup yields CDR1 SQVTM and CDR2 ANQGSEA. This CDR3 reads CSVDRVAAF. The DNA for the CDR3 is TGCAGCGTGGACAGGGTGGCGGCCTTC.

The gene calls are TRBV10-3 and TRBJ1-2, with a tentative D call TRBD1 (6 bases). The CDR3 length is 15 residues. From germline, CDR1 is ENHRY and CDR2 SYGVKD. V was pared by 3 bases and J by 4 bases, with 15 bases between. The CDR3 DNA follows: TGTGCCATCAGTGATCCCCCACAGGGCATCTATGGCTACACCTTC. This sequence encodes CAISDPPQGIYGYTF.

CDR3 in amino acids: CASSQDFAILETYSYNEQFF. CDR3 DNA: TGTGCCAGCAGCCAAGATTTCGCGATATTGGAGACCTACTCCTACAATGAGCAGTTCTTC. This chain uses TRBV3-1 with TRBJ2-1; no clear D gene. The CDR3 has 20 residues. The ends were cut back, 0 bases at V and 0 bases at J, with 21 bases in the middle. Germline CDR1 LGHDT, CDR2 YNNKEL (reference sequence).

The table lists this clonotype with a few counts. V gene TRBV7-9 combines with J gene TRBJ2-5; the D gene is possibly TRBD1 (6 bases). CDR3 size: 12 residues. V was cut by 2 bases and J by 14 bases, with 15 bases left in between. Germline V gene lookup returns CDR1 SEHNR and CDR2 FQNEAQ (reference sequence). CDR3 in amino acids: CASSLRWDTIYF. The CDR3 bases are TGTGCCAGCAGCTTACGTTGGGACACCATTTACTTC.

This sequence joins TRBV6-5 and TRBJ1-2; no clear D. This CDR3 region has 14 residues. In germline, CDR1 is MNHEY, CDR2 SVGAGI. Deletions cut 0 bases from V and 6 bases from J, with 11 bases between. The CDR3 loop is CASSYSLVGHGYTF. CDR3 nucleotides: TGTGCCAGCAGTTACTCTCTTGTAGGGCATGGCTACACCTTC.

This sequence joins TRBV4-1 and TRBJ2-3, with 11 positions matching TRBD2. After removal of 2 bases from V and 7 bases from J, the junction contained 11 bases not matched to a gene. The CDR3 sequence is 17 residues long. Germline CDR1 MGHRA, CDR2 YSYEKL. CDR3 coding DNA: TGCGCCAGCAGCCAACAGCTTCTAGCGGGGGGACAGAATACGCAGTATTTT. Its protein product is CASSQQLLAGGQNTQYF.

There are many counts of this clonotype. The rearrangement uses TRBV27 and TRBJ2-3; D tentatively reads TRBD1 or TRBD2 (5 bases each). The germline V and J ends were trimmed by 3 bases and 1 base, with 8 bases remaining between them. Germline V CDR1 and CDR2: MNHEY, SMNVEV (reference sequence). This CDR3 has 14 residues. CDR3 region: CASSLGDGTDTQYF. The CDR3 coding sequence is TGTGCCAGCAGTTTGGGGGACGGCACAGATACGCAGTATTTT.

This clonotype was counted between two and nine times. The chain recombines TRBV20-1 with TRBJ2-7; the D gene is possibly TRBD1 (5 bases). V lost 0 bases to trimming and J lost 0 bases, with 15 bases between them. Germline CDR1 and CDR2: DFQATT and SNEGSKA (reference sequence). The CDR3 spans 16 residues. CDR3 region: CSARDPKGLSSYEQYF. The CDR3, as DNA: TGCAGTGCTAGAGATCCGAAGGGGCTAAGCTCCTACGAGCAGTACTTC.

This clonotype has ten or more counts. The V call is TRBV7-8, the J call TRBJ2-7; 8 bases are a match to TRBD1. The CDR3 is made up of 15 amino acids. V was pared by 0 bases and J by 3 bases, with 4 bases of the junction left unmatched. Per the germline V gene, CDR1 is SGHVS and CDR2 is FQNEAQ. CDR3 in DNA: TGTGCCAGCAGCTTAGCGAAACAGGGGGGCTACGAGCAGTACTTC. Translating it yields CASSLAKQGGYEQYF.

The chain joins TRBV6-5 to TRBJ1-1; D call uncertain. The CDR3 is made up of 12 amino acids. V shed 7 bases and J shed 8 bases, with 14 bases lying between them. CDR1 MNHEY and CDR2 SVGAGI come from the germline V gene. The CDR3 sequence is CASTAKTGEAFF. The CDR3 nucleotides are TGTGCCAGCACAGCTAAGACGGGAGAAGCTTTCTTT.

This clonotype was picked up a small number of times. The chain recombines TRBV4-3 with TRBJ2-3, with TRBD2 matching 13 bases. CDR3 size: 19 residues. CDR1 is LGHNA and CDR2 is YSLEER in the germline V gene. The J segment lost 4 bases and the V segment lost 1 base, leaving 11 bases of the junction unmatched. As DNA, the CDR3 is TGCGCCAGCAGCCAAGGCCCGCCTACTAGCGGGGGGGCCTCAGATACGCAGTATTTT. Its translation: CASSQGPPTSGGASDTQYF.

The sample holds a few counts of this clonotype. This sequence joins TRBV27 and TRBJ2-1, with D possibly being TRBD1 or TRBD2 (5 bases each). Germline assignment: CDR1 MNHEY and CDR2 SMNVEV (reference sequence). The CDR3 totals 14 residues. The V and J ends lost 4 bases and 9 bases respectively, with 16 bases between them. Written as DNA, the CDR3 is TGTGCCAGCAGTTCGAGCCGGGGCTCGGTTGAGCAGTTCTTC. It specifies CASSSSRGSVEQFF.

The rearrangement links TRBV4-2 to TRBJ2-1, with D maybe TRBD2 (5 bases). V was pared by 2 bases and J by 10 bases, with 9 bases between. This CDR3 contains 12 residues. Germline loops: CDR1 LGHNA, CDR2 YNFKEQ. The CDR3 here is CASSQLAGEQFF. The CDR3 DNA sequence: TGTGCCAGCAGCCAATTGGCGGGCGAGCAGTTCTTC.

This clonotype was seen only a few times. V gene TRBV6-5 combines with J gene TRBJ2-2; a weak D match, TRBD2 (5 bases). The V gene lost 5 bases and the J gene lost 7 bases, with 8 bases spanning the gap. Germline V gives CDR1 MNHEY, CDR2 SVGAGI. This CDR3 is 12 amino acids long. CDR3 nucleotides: TGTGCCAGCAGTAGGACTGGCGGGGAGCTGTTTTTT. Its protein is CASSRTGGELFF.